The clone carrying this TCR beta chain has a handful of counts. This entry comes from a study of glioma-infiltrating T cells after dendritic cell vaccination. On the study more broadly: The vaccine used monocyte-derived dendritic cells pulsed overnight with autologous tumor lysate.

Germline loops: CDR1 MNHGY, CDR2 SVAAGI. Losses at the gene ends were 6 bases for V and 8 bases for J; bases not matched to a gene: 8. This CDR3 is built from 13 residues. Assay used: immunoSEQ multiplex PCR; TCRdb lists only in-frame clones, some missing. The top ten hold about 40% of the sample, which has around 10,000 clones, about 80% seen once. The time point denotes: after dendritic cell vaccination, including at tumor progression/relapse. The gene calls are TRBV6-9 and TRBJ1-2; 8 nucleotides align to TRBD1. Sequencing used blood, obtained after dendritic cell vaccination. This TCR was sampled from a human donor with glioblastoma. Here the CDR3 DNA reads TGTGCCAGCAGATTGACAGGGGTTCGGGGCTACACCTTC. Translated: CASRLTGVRGYTF.